The 9 T cell receptor beta chains below come from one sample, sequenced in a study of cytomegalovirus exposure and HLA in healthy donors. PCR involved 60 Vbeta and 13 Jbeta primers. Clones were sequenced by immunoSEQ multiplex PCR, and TCRdb holds only the in-frame ones, with some missing. The sample has 150,000 to 200,000 clones, approximately 70% seen once. The specimen sequenced was PBMCs. The origin of the receptors is a woman younger than 45 in good health and CMV-seronegative.

This chain uses TRBV5-6 with TRBJ1-1, with TRBD1 as a possible D gene (5 bases). This CDR3 has 14 amino acids. CDR1 and CDR2 (germline): SGHDT, YYEEEE. Trimming left V 1 base short and J 5 bases short, with 12 bases between. The DNA of the CDR3 is TGTGCCAGCAGCTTGAGGTCAGGGATGACTGAAGCTTTCTTT. Amino acid sequence: CASSLRSGMTEAFF.

V and J are TRBV19 and TRBJ2-1; a possible D gene is TRBD2 (6 bases). V lost 8 bases and J lost 7, with 15 bases in between. CDR1 is LNHDA and CDR2 is SQIVND in the germline V gene (reference sequence). The CDR3 sequence is 13 residues long. CDR3 in amino acids: CASSPVAGNEQFF. For the CDR3, the DNA is TGTGCCAGTTCCCCGGTTGCGGGGAATGAGCAGTTCTTC.

The V gene is TRBV2, the J gene TRBJ2-1, with 10 nucleotides matching TRBD2. The CDR3 runs to 17 residues. After removal of 3 bases from V and 2 bases from J, the junction contained 7 bases not matched to a gene. Germline loops: CDR1 SNHLY, CDR2 FYNNEI. The CDR3 region has the DNA TGTGCCAGCAGTGAGGTGGCTAGCGGGAGCCCCTACAATGAGCAGTTCTTC. This sequence encodes CASSEVASGSPYNEQFF.

V and J are TRBV5-1 and TRBJ1-2; D is unclear. CDR1 is SGHRS and CDR2 is YFSETQ in the germline V gene. The CDR3 extends over 14 amino acids. V lost 6 bases to trimming and J lost 0 bases, with 12 bases between them. CDR3 region: CASTPDWPNYGYTF. CDR3 nucleotides: TGCGCCAGCACCCCGGACTGGCCTAACTATGGCTACACCTTC.

The chain is built from TRBV10-3 and TRBJ2-3; 12 positions match TRBD2. J gave up 0 bases and V 3 bases, and 7 bases lay outside the gene matches. Germline V lookup: CDR1 ENHRY, CDR2 SYGVKD. This CDR3 spans 18 amino acids. The CDR3 region is CAISDPGLAGSSTDTQYF. DNA for the CDR3: TGTGCCATCAGTGACCCGGGACTAGCGGGTTCTAGCACAGATACGCAGTATTTT.

This chain connects TRBV28 to TRBJ2-1, with D perhaps TRBD2 (5 bases). V was cut by 2 bases and J by 10 bases, with 9 bases left in between. The CDR3 sequence is 12 residues long. Germline V CDR1 and CDR2: MDHEN, SYDVKM. Here the CDR3 reads CASSLEGWEQFF. The CDR3 DNA reads as TGTGCCAGCAGTTTAGAGGGCTGGGAGCAGTTCTTC.

J is TRBJ1-5 and V is TRBV5-1; D not resolved. Deletions cut 0 bases from V and 3 bases from J, with 7 bases between. The CDR3 sequence is 14 residues long. The germline V gene encodes CDR1 SGHRS and CDR2 YFSETQ. CDR3 sequence reads: CASSLGHPNQPQHF. Here the CDR3 DNA reads TGCGCCAGCAGCTTGGGACACCCCAATCAGCCCCAGCATTTT. Combining the CDR3 with reference TRBV5-1 and TRBJ1-5 gives the whole variable domain KAGVTQTPRYLIKTRGQQVTLSCSPISGHRSVSWYQQTPGQGLQFLFEYFSETQRNKGNFPGRFSGRQFSNSRSEMNVSTLELGDSALYLCASSLGHPNQPQHFGDGTRLSIL.

This clone was detected only once. The chain recombines TRBV10-3 with TRBJ2-1; D uncertain. Trimming stripped 2 bases from V and 1 base from J, with 9 bases between. Looked up from germline, CDR1 is ENHRY and CDR2 is SYGVKD. The CDR3 extends over 15 amino acids. The CDR3 is CAISEPLSSYNEQFF. CDR3 nucleotide sequence: TGTGCCATCAGTGAGCCGCTTAGTTCCTACAATGAGCAGTTCTTC.

The CDR3 DNA sequence: TGTGCCAGCAGCTTAGCACTATTAAGTCAAGAGACCCAGTACTTC. This translates into CASSLALLSQETQYF. This chain connects TRBV7-2 to TRBJ2-5; D is ambiguous. CDR1 and CDR2 (germline): SGHTA, FQGNSA. Trimming removed 0 bases at V and 2 bases at J, with 10 bases between. This CDR3 has 15 amino acids. Supplemented by reference TRBV7-2 and TRBJ2-5, the full variable domain reads GAGVSQSPSNKVTEKGKDVELRCDPISGHTALYWYRQSLGQGLEFLIYFQGNSAPDKSGLPSDRFSAERTGGSVSTLTIQRTQQEDSAVYLCASSLALLSQETQYFGPGTRLLVL.